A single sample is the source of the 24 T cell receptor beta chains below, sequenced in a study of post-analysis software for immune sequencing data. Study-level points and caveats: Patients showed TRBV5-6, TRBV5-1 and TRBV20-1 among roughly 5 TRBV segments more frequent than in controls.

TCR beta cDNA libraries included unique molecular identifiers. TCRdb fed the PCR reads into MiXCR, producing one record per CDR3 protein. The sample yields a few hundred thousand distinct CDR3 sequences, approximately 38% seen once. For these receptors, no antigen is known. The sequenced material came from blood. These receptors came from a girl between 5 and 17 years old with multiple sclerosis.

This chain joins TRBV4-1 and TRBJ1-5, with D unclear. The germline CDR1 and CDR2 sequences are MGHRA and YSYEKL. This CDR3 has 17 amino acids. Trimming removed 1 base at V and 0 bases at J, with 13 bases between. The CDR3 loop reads CASSQVLHRPSNQPQHF. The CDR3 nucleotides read TGCGCCAGCAGCCAAGTGCTTCACAGACCTAGCAATCAGCCCCAGCATTTT.

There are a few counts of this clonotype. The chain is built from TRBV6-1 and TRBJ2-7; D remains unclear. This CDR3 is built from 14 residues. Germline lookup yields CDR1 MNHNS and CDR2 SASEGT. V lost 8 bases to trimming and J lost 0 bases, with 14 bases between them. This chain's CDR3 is CASLWYPNSYEQYF. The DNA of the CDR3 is TGTGCCAGCTTATGGTACCCCAACTCCTACGAGCAGTACTTC.

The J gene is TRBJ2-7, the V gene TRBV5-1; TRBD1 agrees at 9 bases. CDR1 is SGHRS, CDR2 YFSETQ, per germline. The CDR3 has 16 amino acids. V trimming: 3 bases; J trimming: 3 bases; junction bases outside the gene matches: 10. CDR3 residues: CASSSDRGGPNYEQYF. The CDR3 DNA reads TGCGCCAGCAGCTCGGACAGGGGAGGACCAAACTACGAGCAGTACTTC.

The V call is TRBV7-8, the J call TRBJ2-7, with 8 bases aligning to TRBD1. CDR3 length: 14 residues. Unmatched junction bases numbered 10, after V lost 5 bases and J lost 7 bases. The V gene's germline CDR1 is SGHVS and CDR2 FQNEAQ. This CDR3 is CASSPGQGPREQYF. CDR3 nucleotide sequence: TGTGCCAGCAGCCCCGGACAGGGCCCTAGAGAGCAGTACTTC.

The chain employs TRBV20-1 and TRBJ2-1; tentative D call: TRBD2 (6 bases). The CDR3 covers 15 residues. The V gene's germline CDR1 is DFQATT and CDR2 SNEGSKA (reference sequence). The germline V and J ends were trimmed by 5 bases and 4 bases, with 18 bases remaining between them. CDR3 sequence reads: CSAGGASAAYNEQFF. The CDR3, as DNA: TGCAGTGCTGGGGGTGCTAGCGCGGCGTACAATGAGCAGTTCTTC.

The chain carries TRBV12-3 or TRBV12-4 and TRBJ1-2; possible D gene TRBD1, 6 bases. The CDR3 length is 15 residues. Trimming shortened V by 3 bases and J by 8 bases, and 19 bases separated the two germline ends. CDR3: CASSFGTTGTYGYTF. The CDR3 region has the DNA TGTGCCAGCAGTTTTGGGACAACAGGGACCTACGGCTACACCTTC.

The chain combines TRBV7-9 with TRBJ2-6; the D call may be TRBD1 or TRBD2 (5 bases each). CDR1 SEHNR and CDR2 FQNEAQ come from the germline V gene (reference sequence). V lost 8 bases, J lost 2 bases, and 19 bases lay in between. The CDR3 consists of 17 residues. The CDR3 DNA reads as TGTGCCAGCTCCGTGTCCGGGACGGGTACTGGGGCCAACGTCCTGACTTTC. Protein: CASSVSGTGTGANVLTF. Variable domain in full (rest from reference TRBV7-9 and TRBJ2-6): DTGVSQNPRHKITKRGQNVTFRCDPISEHNRLYWYRQTLGQGPEFLTYFQNEAQLEKSRLLSDRFSAERPKGSFSTLEIQRTEQGDSAMYLCASSVSGTGTGANVLTFGAGSRLTVL.

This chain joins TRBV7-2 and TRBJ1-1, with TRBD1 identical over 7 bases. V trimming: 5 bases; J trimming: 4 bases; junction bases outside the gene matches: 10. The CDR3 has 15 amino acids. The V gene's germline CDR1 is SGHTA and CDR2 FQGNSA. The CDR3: CASSTRTGGRTEAFF. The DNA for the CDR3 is TGTGCCAGCAGCACCCGGACAGGTGGGCGCACTGAAGCTTTCTTT.

CDR3 amino acids: CASSLVARSSYNEQFF. CDR3 DNA sequence: TGTGCCAGCAGCTTGGTTGCGCGGAGCTCCTACAATGAGCAGTTCTTC. The rearrangement links TRBV5-5 to TRBJ2-1, with D unclear. There are 16 residues in the CDR3. V lost 0 bases and J lost 0, with 10 bases in between. Germline CDR1 reads SGHKS; CDR2 reads YYEKEE (reference sequence). Looking up the rest from reference TRBV5-5 and TRBJ2-1 gives the full variable domain: DAGVTQSPTHLIKTRGQQVTLRCSPISGHKSVSWYQQVLGQGPQFIFQYYEKEERGRGNFPDRFSARQFPNYSSELNVNALLLGDSALYLCASSLVARSSYNEQFFGPGTRLTVL.

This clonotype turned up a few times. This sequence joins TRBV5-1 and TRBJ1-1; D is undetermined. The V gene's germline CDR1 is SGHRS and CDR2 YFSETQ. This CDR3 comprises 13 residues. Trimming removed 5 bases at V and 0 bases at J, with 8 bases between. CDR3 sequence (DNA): TGCGCCAGCAGAAACCTCATGAACACTGAAGCTTTCTTT. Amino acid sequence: CASRNLMNTEAFF. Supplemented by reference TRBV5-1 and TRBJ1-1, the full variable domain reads KAGVTQTPRYLIKTRGQQVTLSCSPISGHRSVSWYQQTPGQGLQFLFEYFSETQRNKGNFPGRFSGRQFSNSRSEMNVSTLELGDSALYLCASRNLMNTEAFFGQGTRLTVV.

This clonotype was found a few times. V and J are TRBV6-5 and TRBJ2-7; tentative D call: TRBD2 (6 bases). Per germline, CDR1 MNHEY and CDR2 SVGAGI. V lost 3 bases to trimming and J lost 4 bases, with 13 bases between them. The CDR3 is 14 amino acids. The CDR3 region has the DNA TGTGCCAGCAGTTATGGGGGGAAGGGGTACGAGCAGTACTTC. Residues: CASSYGGKGYEQYF.

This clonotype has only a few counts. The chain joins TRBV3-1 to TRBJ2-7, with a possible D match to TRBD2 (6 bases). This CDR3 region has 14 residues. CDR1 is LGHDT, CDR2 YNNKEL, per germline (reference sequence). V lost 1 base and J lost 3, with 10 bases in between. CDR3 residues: CASSQGDSFYEQYF. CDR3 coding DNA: TGTGCCAGCAGCCAAGGGGACTCCTTCTACGAGCAGTACTTC.

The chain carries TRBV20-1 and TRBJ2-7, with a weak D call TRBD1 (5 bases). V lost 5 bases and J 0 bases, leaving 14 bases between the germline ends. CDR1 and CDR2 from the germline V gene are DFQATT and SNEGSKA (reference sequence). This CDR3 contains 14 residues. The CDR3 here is CSAEFGQVSYEQYF. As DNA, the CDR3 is TGCAGTGCTGAATTTGGACAAGTCTCCTACGAGCAGTACTTC.

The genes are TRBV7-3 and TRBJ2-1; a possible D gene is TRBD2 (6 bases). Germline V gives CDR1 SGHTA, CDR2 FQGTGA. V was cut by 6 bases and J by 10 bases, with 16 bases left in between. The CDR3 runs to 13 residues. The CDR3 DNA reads TGTGCCAGCAGTTCAGGCCCGGCGGGGGAGCAGTTCTTC. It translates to CASSSGPAGEQFF.

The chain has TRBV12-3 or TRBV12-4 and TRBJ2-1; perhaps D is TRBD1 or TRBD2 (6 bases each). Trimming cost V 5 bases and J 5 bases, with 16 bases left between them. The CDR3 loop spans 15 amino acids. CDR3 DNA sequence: TGTGCCAGCAGTATTGGGGGGCGAGGTCACAATGAGCAGTTCTTC. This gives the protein CASSIGGRGHNEQFF.

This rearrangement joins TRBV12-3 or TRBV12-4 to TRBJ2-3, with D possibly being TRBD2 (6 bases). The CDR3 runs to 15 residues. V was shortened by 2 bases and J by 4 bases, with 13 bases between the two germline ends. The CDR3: CASSLPTSWPDTQYF. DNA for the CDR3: TGTGCCAGCAGTTTACCAACTAGCTGGCCAGATACGCAGTATTTT.

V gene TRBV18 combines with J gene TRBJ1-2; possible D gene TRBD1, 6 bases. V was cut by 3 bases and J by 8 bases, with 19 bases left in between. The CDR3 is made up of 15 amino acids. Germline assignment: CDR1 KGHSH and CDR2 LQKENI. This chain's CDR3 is CASSPTDSSTGGYTF. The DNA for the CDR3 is TGTGCCAGCTCACCTACGGACAGTTCAACGGGGGGCTACACCTTC.

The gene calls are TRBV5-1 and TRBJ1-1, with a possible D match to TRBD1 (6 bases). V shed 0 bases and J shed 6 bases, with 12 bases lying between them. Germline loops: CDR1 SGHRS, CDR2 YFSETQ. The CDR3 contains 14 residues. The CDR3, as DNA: TGCGCCAGCAGCTTGGGAGGGGGTCAGGCTGAAGCTTTCTTT. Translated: CASSLGGGQAEAFF.

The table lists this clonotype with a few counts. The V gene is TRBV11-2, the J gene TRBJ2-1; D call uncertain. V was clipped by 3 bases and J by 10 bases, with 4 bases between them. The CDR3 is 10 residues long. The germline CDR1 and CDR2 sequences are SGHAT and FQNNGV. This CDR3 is CASSFSEQFF. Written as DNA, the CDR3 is TGTGCCAGCAGCTTCAGCGAGCAGTTCTTC.

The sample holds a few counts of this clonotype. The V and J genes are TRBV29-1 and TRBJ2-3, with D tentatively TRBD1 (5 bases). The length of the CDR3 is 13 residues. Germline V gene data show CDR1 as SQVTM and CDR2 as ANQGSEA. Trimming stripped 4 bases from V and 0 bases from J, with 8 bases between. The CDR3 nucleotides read TGCAGCGTTGCGCAGGGAAGCACAGATACGCAGTATTTT. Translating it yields CSVAQGSTDTQYF.

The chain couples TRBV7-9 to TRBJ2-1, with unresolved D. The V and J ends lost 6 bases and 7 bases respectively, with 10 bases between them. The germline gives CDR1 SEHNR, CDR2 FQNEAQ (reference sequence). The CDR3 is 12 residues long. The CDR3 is CASSRLENEQFF. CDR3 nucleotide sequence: TGTGCCAGCAGTCGACTGGAAAATGAGCAGTTCTTC.

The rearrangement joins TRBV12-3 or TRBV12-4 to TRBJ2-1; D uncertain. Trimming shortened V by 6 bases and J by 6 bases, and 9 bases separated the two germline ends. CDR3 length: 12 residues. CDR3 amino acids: CASSPAFNEQFF. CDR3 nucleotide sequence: TGTGCCAGCAGCCCCGCCTTCAATGAGCAGTTCTTC.

The CDR3, as DNA: TGTGCCAGCAGTCCCCGACAGGGATGGAAGACTAATGAAAAACTGTTTTTT. It codes for CASSPRQGWKTNEKLFF. This sequence joins TRBV6-1 and TRBJ1-4, with 7 nucleotides matching TRBD1. CDR3 size: 17 residues. CDR1 is MNHNS and CDR2 is SASEGT in the germline V gene. J lost 2 bases, V lost 5 bases, and 11 bases had no gene match.

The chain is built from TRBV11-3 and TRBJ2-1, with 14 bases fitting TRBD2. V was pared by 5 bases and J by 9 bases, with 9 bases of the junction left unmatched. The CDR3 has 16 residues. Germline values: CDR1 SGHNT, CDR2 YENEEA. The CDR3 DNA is TGTGCCAGCAGCCCCGGGACTAGCGGGGGCGAGGGTGAGCAGTTCTTC. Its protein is CASSPGTSGGEGEQFF.